Here is one T cell receptor (beta chain) with its context. Its antigen is undetermined. The sample comes from a study of cytomegalovirus exposure and HLA in healthy donors. Germline V gene sequence: CDR1 SGHVS, CDR2 FNYEAQ. The CDR3 consists of 15 residues. The V and J ends lost 4 bases and 7 bases, in that order; junction bases with no gene match: 9. It was with 60 Vbeta and 13 Jbeta primers that the PCR ran. The protocol was immunoSEQ multiplex PCR, while the TCRdb copy is restricted to in-frame clones and leaves out a portion. This sample has 150,000 to 200,000 clones, with about 88% found just once. Study outcomes and limitations: Earlier analysis yielded a pattern in which most TCR beta V segments were productive about 90% or about 30% of the time.

The clonotype comes from a man aged 18-30 years in good health and CMV-seropositive. Sequences were obtained from PBMCs. This rearrangement joins TRBV7-6 to TRBJ2-5; 10 positions match TRBD2. The CDR3 sequence is CASSSSAGGPMTQYF. Written as DNA, the CDR3 is TGTGCCAGCAGCTCCTCAGCGGGGGGGCCAATGACCCAGTACTTC.